Listed below are T cell receptor beta chains from one sample, sequenced in a study of beta chain features in type 1 diabetes. Sequenced by immunoSEQ multiplex PCR; TCRdb stores in-frame clones only, minus some. The profile shows under 250,000 clones, 27% of them singletons. Sequencing was done on a sample of central memory CD4+ T cells from blood. Receptors originate from a man aged 25-40 years in good health. Each CDR3 is given with its conserved first and last residue. A D gene is named only where the DNA matches it firmly. Expanded clones are given a class, and other clones once, few, many or no size at all.

abundance	d_gene	j_gene	v_gene	CDR3aa	CDR3nt
many	NA	TRBJ2-3	TRBV18	CASSRAPPGDTDTQYF	TGTGCCAGCTCACGCGCGCCCCCTGGGGACACAGATACGCAGTATTTT
few	NA	TRBJ2-7	TRBV30	CAWSVRHPYEQYF	TGTGCCTGGAGTGTACGACACCCATACGAGCAGTACTTC
NA	TRBD1	TRBJ2-2	TRBV30	CAWSRGTEANTGELFF	TGTGCCTGGAGTAGAGGGACAGAGGCCAACACCGGGGAGCTGTTTTTT
few	NA	TRBJ2-3	TRBV29-1	CSVVPTSTDTQYF	TGCAGCGTTGTTCCAACTAGCACAGATACGCAGTATTTT
few	TRBD2	TRBJ2-3	TRBV28	CASSLAGAVDTQYF	TGTGCCAGCAGTTTAGCGGGAGCGGTAGATACGCAGTATTTT
NA	TRBD2	TRBJ2-3	TRBV29-1	CSVGLAGVVDTQYF	TGCAGCGTGGGACTAGCGGGGGTCGTTGATACGCAGTATTTT
few	NA	TRBJ2-6	TRBV10-1	CASSESSGANVLTF	TGCGCCAGCAGTGAGTCCTCCGGGGCCAACGTCCTGACTTTC
once	NA	TRBJ2-7	TRBV4-3	CASSQGQRRAPEQYF	TGCGCCAGCAGCCAAGGACAGCGTCGGGCACCCGAGCAGTACTTC
few	NA	TRBJ2-7	TRBV4-3	CASSQEQLQQYF	TGCGCCAGCAGCCAAGAACAGCTTCAGCAGTACTTC
few	NA	TRBJ2-3	TRBV5-4	CASSRTSTDTQYF	TGTGCCAGCAGCCGGACTAGCACAGATACGCAGTATTTT
many	NA	TRBJ1-6	TRBV5-1	CASSLGPGTEDSPLHF	TGCGCCAGCAGCTTGGGACCCGGGACGGAAGATTCACCCCTCCACTTT
NA	TRBD1	TRBJ1-2	TRBV5-1	CASSPQGQGAHGYTF	TGCGCCAGCAGCCCCCAGGGACAGGGGGCTCATGGCTACACCTTC
NA	NA	TRBJ1-3	TRBV15	CATSRDAGNTIYF	TGTGCCACCAGCAGAGATGCTGGAAACACCATATATTTT
NA	NA	TRBJ1-2	TRBV7-2	CASSPLRGSYYGYTF	TGTGCCAGCAGCCCTCTCCGGGGCTCTTACTATGGCTACACCTTC
NA	NA	TRBJ2-1	TRBV2	CASSGSESSYNEQFF	TGTGCCAGCAGTGGTAGCGAGAGCTCCTACAATGAGCAGTTCTTC
NA	NA	TRBJ2-3	TRBV19	CASSIVLGAQYF	TGTGCCAGTAGTATAGTGTTGGGGGCACAGTATTTT
NA	NA	TRBJ2-3	TRBV19	CASTDWGARGDTQYF	TGTGCCAGTACTGACTGGGGCGCAAGGGGAGATACGCAGTATTTT
NA	TRBD2	TRBJ2-1	TRBV9	CASSPRVAGDEQFF	TGTGCCAGCAGCCCCCGGGTAGCGGGTGATGAGCAGTTCTTC
NA	NA	TRBJ1-4	TRBV30	CAWSRTATTNEKLFF	TGTGCCTGGAGTCGGACAGCGACAACTAATGAAAAACTGTTTTTT
NA	NA	TRBJ2-5	TRBV7-7	CASSLGSGHQETQYF	TGTGCCAGCAGCTTAGGATCGGGTCACCAAGAGACCCAGTACTTC
NA	NA	TRBJ2-5	TRBV13	CASSLGQGSQETQYF	TGTGCCAGCAGCTTAGGACAGGGAAGCCAAGAGACCCAGTACTTC
NA	TRBD1	TRBJ2-1	TRBV10-3	CAISAGTGGYNEQFF	TGTGCCATCAGTGCCGGGACAGGGGGCTACAATGAGCAGTTCTTC
NA	NA	TRBJ2-3	TRBV4-3	CASSPVLASGTDTQYF	TGCGCCAGCAGCCCCGTACTAGCTTCAGGCACAGATACGCAGTATTTT